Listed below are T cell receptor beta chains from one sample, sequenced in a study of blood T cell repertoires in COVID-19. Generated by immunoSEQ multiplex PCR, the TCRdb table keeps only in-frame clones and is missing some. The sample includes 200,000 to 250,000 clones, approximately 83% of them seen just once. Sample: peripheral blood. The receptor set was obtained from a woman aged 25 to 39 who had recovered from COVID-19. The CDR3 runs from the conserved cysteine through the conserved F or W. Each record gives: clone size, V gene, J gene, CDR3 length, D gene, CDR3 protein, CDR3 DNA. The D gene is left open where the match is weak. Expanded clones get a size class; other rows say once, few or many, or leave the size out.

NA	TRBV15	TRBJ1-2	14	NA	CATSSVAFRYGYTF	TGTGCCACCAGCAGCGTGGCATTTCGCTATGGCTACACCTTC
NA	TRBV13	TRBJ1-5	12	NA	CASSSRSQPQHF	TGTGCCAGCAGCTCACGGAGTCAGCCCCAGCATTTT
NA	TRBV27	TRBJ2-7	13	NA	CASSLSGDNEQYF	TGTGCCAGCAGTTTATCGGGAGACAACGAGCAGTACTTC
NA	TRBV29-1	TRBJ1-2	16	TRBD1	CSVESAETGVNYGYTF	TGCAGCGTTGAATCGGCAGAGACAGGGGTTAACTATGGCTACACCTTC
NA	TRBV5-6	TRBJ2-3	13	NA	CASSSAGADTQYF	TGTGCCAGCAGCTCGGCCGGGGCAGATACGCAGTATTTT
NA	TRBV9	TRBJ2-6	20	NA	CASSVGPTGFGPSGANVLTF	TGTGCCAGCAGCGTCGGGCCAACAGGATTCGGACCCTCTGGGGCCAACGTCCTGACTTTC
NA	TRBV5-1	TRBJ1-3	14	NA	CASSTGGYGNTIYF	TGCGCCAGCAGCACGGGGGGCTATGGAAACACCATATATTTT
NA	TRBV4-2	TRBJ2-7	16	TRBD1	CASSQDYGQGAYEQYF	TGTGCCAGCAGCCAAGATTACGGACAGGGCGCCTACGAGCAGTACTTC
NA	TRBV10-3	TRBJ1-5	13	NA	CAISPGGNQPQHF	TGTGCCATCAGTCCCGGAGGCAATCAGCCCCAGCATTTT
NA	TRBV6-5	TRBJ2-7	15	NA	CASRRVQGTAGEQYF	TGTGCCAGCCGAAGGGTCCAGGGGACCGCGGGCGAGCAGTACTTC
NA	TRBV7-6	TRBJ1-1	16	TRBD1	CASSPDRGGDNTEAFF	TGTGCCAGCAGCCCTGACAGGGGAGGGGATAACACTGAAGCTTTCTTT
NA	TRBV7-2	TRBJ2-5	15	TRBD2	CASSLGRGRVETQYF	TGTGCCAGCAGCTTAGGGCGCGGGAGGGTGGAGACCCAGTACTTC
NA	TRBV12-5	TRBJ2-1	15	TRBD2	CASGFISGGAIEQFF	TGTGCTAGTGGTTTCATTAGCGGGGGGGCGATTGAGCAGTTCTTC
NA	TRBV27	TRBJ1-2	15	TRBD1	CASSRDRVGNYGYTF	TGTGCCAGCAGTAGAGACAGGGTCGGTAACTATGGCTACACCTTC
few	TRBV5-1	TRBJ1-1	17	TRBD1	CASSFANPRQGSTEAFF	TGCGCCAGCAGCTTTGCTAATCCTCGACAGGGGAGCACTGAAGCTTTCTTT
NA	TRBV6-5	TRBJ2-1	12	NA	CASSDSINEQFF	TGTGCCAGCTCTGACTCAATCAATGAGCAGTTCTTC
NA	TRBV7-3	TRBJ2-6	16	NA	CASSPPVASGANVLTF	TGTGCCAGCAGCCCCCCTGTGGCCTCTGGGGCCAACGTCCTGACTTTC
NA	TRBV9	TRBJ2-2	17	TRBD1	CASSVERGGQNTGELFF	TGTGCCAGCAGCGTAGAAAGAGGGGGCCAGAACACCGGGGAGCTGTTTTTT
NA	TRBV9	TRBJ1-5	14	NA	CASSTSSGNQPQHF	TGTGCCAGCAGCACCAGCTCGGGGAATCAGCCCCAGCATTTT
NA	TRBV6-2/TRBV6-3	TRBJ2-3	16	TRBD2	CASSYSGGLAGHTQYF	TGTGCCAGCAGTTACTCCGGGGGACTAGCGGGACATACGCAGTATTTT
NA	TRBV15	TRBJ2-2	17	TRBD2	CATSRTLSGSTTGELFF	TGTGCCACCAGCAGAACCCTTAGCGGGAGTACCACCGGGGAGCTGTTTTTT
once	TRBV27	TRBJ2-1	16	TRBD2	CASSDPTGLAGAMQFF	TGTGCCAGCAGCGACCCAACGGGACTAGCGGGCGCGATGCAGTTCTTC
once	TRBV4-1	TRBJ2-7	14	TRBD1	CASSQPGQIYEQYF	TGCGCCAGCAGCCAACCGGGACAGATATACGAGCAGTACTTC
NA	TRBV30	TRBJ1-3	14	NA	CAWSPFSSGNTIYF	TGTGCCTGGAGTCCGTTCAGCTCTGGAAACACCATATATTTT
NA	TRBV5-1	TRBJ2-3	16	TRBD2	CASSSSSGVSTDTQYF	TGCGCCAGCAGCTCGTCTAGCGGGGTTAGCACAGATACGCAGTATTTT
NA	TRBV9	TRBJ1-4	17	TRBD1	CASSPEHGGTGVEKLFF	TGTGCCAGCAGCCCGGAACACGGGGGGACAGGGGTTGAAAAACTGTTTTTT
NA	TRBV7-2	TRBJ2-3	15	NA	CASSLGHSSTDTQYF	TGTGCCAGCAGCTTAGGACATTCGAGCACAGATACGCAGTATTTT
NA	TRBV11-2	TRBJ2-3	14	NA	CASSLVAGADTQYF	TGTGCCAGCAGCTTAGTTGCGGGGGCGGATACGCAGTATTTT
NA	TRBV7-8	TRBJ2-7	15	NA	CASSIGGALGPTQYF	TGTGCCAGCTCTATTGGGGGCGCCCTCGGACCAACCCAGTACTTC
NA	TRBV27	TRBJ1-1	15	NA	CASSLNPYMNTEAFF	TGTGCCAGCAGTTTAAATCCTTATATGAACACTGAAGCTTTCTTT
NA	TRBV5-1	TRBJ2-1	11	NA	CASSAEGEQFF	TGCGCCAGCAGCGCCGAGGGTGAGCAGTTCTTC
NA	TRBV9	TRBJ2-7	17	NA	CASSPRPQGTVPYEQYF	TGTGCCAGCAGCCCCCGACCACAGGGTACGGTCCCCTACGAGCAGTACTTC
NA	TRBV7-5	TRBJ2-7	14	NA	CAPPSDIRAYEQYF	TGTGCCCCACCCTCGGACATCCGCGCCTACGAGCAGTACTTC
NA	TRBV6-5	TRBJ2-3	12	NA	CASSSSWDTQYF	TGTGCCAGCAGTTCCAGTTGGGATACGCAGTATTTT
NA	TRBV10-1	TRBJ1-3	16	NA	CASSSNFRGSGNTIYF	TGCGCCAGCAGTTCAAATTTCAGGGGATCTGGAAACACCATATATTTT
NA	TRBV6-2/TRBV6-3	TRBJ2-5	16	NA	CASSYLGSRAGETQYF	TGTGCCAGCAGTTACTTGGGGAGTCGCGCCGGAGAGACCCAGTACTTC
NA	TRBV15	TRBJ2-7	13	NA	CATSRTDSGKPIF	TGTGCCACCAGCAGGACCGACTCGGGTAAACCGATCTTC
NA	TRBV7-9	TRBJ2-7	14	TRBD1	CASSSTGGGYEQYF	TGTGCCAGCAGCAGCACAGGGGGCGGCTACGAGCAGTACTTC
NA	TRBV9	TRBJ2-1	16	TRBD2	CASSVALAGSHNEQFF	TGTGCCAGCAGCGTAGCACTAGCGGGGTCCCACAATGAGCAGTTCTTC
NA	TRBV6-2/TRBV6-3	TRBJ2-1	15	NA	CASSYSGFLPDEQFF	TGTGCCAGCAGTTACTCCGGGTTTCTCCCTGATGAGCAGTTCTTC
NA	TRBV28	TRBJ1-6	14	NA	CASSLLGRDSPLHF	TGTGCCAGCAGTTTATTAGGGAGGGATTCACCCCTCCACTTT
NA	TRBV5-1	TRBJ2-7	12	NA	CASSLAGDEQYF	TGCGCCAGCAGCTTGGCAGGGGACGAGCAGTACTTC
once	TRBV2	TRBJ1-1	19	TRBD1	CASSDPSGTGSRWGTEAFF	TGTGCCAGCAGTGATCCCTCCGGGACAGGGTCCCGGTGGGGCACTGAAGCTTTCTTT
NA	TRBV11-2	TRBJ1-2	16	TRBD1	CASSLAPGQGNYGYTF	TGTGCCAGCAGCTTAGCCCCGGGACAGGGTAATTATGGCTACACCTTC
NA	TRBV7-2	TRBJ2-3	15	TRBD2	CASSNTGTSTDTQYF	TGTGCCAGCAGCAATACCGGGACTAGTACAGATACGCAGTATTTT
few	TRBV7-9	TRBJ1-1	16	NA	CASSFSGSPLNTEAFF	TGTGCCAGCAGTTTTTCAGGGTCGCCTCTGAACACTGAAGCTTTCTTT
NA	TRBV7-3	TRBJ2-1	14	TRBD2	CASSPSGGVHEQFF	TGTGCCAGCAGCCCTAGCGGGGGGGTGCATGAGCAGTTCTTC
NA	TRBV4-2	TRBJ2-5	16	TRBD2	CASSQDLSGGAKTQYF	TGTGCCAGCAGCCAAGATCTCAGCGGGGGGGCGAAGACCCAGTACTTC
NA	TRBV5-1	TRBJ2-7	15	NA	CASSTGTGRTYEQYF	TGCGCCAGCAGCACGGGGACTGGGAGAACCTACGAGCAGTACTTC
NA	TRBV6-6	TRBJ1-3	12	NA	CASSPEGVAIYF	TGTGCCAGCAGCCCCGAAGGGGTGGCCATATATTTT
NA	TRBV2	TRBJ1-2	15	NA	CASSEATGTNYGYTF	TGTGCCAGCAGTGAAGCCACCGGGACTAACTATGGCTACACCTTC
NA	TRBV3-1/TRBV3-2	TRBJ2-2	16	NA	CASSQSRGAYTGELFF	TGTGCCAGCAGCCAAAGTCGGGGGGCCTACACCGGGGAGCTGTTTTTT
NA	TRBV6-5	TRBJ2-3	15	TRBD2	CASSLAGVLTDTQYF	TGTGCCAGCAGCTTAGCGGGGGTACTCACAGATACGCAGTATTTT
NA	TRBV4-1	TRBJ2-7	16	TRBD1	CASSHSPGQGGDEQYF	TGCGCCAGCAGCCATTCCCCGGGACAGGGGGGAGACGAGCAGTACTTC
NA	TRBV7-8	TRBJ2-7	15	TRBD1	CASSRDRGSYYEQYF	TGTGCCAGCAGCCGTGACAGGGGGAGCTACTACGAGCAGTACTTC
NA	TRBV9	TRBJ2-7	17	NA	CASSVAGVGPYTYEQYF	TGTGCCAGCAGCGTAGCAGGGGTAGGACCCTATACCTACGAGCAGTACTTC
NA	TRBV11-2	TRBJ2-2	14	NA	CASSLYGSTGELFF	TGTGCCAGCAGCTTGTACGGTTCTACCGGGGAGCTGTTTTTT
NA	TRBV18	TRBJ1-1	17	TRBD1	CASSPWDRGPANTEAFF	TGTGCCAGCTCACCATGGGACAGGGGGCCTGCGAACACTGAAGCTTTCTTT
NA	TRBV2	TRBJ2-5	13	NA	CASSNQGGETQYF	TGTGCCAGCAGTAACCAGGGAGGAGAGACCCAGTACTTC
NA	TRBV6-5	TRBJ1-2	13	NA	CASSFDRVYGYTF	TGTGCCAGCAGCTTTGACAGAGTCTATGGCTACACCTTC